Reported below is one TCR beta chain. Profiled with immunoSEQ multiplex PCR; TCRdb holds only in-frame clones, not every one. The table shows over 13,000 clones, with roughly four fifths occurring only once. Germline assignment: CDR1 GTSNPN and CDR2 SVGIG (reference sequence). V dropped 3 bases and J dropped 2 bases, with 16 bases sitting between them. The CDR3 has 15 amino acids. The data stem from a study of neoadjuvant anti-PD-1 for oral cavity cancer. Indicated time point: after neoadjuvant nivolumab, at surgical resection. Cohort: HPV-negative, locally advanced oral cavity squamous cell carcinoma patients.

The clonotype was recovered from a person aged 40 to 85 with oral cavity squamous cell carcinoma. The chain carries TRBV30 and TRBJ1-2; no definite D call. The sample was PBMCs, taken after nivolumab (anti-PD-1) treatment. The CDR3 region is CAWRKGPLFNYGYTF. In DNA, the CDR3 is TGTGCCTGGAGGAAGGGTCCTCTCTTCAACTATGGCTACACCTTC.